These 5 T cell receptor beta chains were all obtained from the same sample, sequenced in a study of blood T cell repertoires in COVID-19. The data were produced by immunoSEQ multiplex PCR, yet TCRdb's version contains in-frame clones alone and is incomplete. The sample gives roughly 310,000 clones, almost 90% of which show up once; 2.9% is in the top ten. Sequenced sample: peripheral blood. The receptors were gathered from a woman under 40 with COVID-19, enrolled during active disease.

The rearrangement links TRBV3-1 (or the pseudogene TRBV3-2) to TRBJ2-3; possibly TRBD2 for D (5 bases). V was cut by 5 bases and J by 1 base, with 16 bases left in between. Germline CDR1 reads LGHDT; CDR2 reads YNNKEL (reference sequence). CDR3 length: 16 residues. The CDR3 DNA sequence: TGTGCCAGCAGCGTAAGGACTGTCCATGGCACAGATACGCAGTATTTT. The encoded protein is CASSVRTVHGTDTQYF.

This chain uses TRBV13 with TRBJ2-5, with D maybe TRBD2 (6 bases). The germline gives CDR1 PRHDT, CDR2 FYEKMQ (reference sequence). V was cut by 1 base and J by 5 bases, with 11 bases left in between. The CDR3 sequence is 14 residues long. CDR3 DNA: TGTGCCAGCAGCTTAGTCGGGAGTGGGGAGACCCAGTACTTC. Its translation is CASSLVGSGETQYF. The full variable domain, its missing parts supplied by reference TRBV13 and TRBJ2-5, is AAGVIQSPRHLIKEKRETATLKCYPIPRHDTVYWYQQGPGQDPQFLISFYEKMQSDKGSIPDRFSAQQFSDYHSELNMSSLELGDSALYFCASSLVGSGETQYFGPGTRLLVL.

V and J are TRBV28 and TRBJ1-5; tentatively, D is TRBD1 (5 bases). V lost 7 bases and J 6 bases, leaving 19 bases between the germline ends. This CDR3 is 15 amino acids long. Looked up from germline, CDR1 is MDHEN and CDR2 is SYDVKM. CDR3 sequence reads: CASNRLAAGRQPQHF. CDR3 nucleotides: TGTGCCAGCAACAGGTTGGCGGCCGGGCGTCAGCCCCAGCATTTT.

The table lists this clone with a count of one. The V gene is TRBV3-1 (or the pseudogene TRBV3-2), the J gene TRBJ1-2; weak D call: TRBD1 (6 bases). Per the germline V gene, CDR1 is LGHDT and CDR2 is YNNKEL (reference sequence). Trimming cost V 2 bases and J 2 bases, with 15 bases left between them. The CDR3 extends over 16 amino acids. The CDR3 nucleotides are TGTGCCAGCAGCCAAAACGCAGGGGCTATAAACTATGGCTACACCTTC. Encoded protein: CASSQNAGAINYGYTF.

The chain is built from TRBV12-3 or TRBV12-4 and TRBJ1-1; D ambiguous. Trimming cost V 6 bases and J 7 bases, with 9 bases left between them. The CDR3 spans 11 residues. CDR3 nucleotide sequence: TGTGCCAGCAGCCGCAGGATTGAAGCTTTCTTT. It translates to CASSRRIEAFF.